Sequencing of this TCR beta chain was carried out in a study of blood T cell repertoires in COVID-19. Whole-study context: Sites in the United States, Italy and Spain provided acute and convalescent COVID-19 samples.

The table came from immunoSEQ multiplex PCR; TCRdb's copy has only in-frame clones and leaves some out. The sample has a few hundred thousand clones, 85% seen once. Trimming cost V 6 bases and J 7 bases; bases outside gene matches: 14. Per the germline V gene, CDR1 is MDHEN and CDR2 is SYDVKM. This CDR3 contains 17 residues. The source of this sequence is a woman between 45 and 60 years old who had been exposed to COVID-19. The rearrangement uses TRBV28 and TRBJ1-5, with 11 nucleotides matching TRBD1. The material sequenced was PBMCs or T cells enriched from blood (not recorded which). The DNA of the CDR3 is TGTGCCAGCAGATTAGGGAGGACAGGGGGCGTCCGGCAGCCCCAGCATTTT. The encoded protein is CASRLGRTGGVRQPQHF.